This entry lists 16 T cell receptor beta chains sequenced from one sample in a study of vaccination effects on CD4 cells after COVID-19. Repertoires were generated with immunoSEQ multiplex PCR, while TCRdb's copy carries only in-frame clones and drops some. The sample yields about 36,000 clones, about 78% seen once. Antigen-specific CD4+ T cells expanded by the ViraFEST assay with viral peptide pools were then sequenced. Once cultured for approximately 10 days, the cells underwent separation to obtain CD4+ T cells. PCR showed that the person got SARS-CoV-2 infection at some point between March and December 2020. Their recognized antigens are unknown. The sample here was CD4+ T cells from PBMCs cultured with HCoV-NL63 spike peptides, taken before COVID-19 vaccination. These receptors came from a human donor who had a prior SARS-CoV-2 infection.

This chain uses TRBV15 with TRBJ2-5; 9 nucleotides align to TRBD2. Germline V gives CDR1 LNHNV, CDR2 YYDKDF (reference sequence). Unmatched junction bases numbered 18, after V lost 5 bases and J lost 5 bases. The CDR3 loop spans 18 amino acids. The CDR3 DNA reads TGTGCCACCAGCCTCCCAAGTGGGCTAGCGGGGTCGGGGGAGACCCAGTACTTC. This gives the protein CATSLPSGLAGSGETQYF.

The rearrangement joins TRBV19 to TRBJ2-2, with 14 nucleotides matching TRBD2. J lost 7 bases, V lost 6 bases, and 10 bases had no gene match. The CDR3 is made up of 17 amino acids. Germline CDR1 is LNHDA and CDR2 is SQIVND (reference sequence). Written as DNA, the CDR3 is TGTGCCAGTAGGACTAGCGGGAGGGAGCGATACAGCGGGGAGCTGTTTTTT. Translating it yields CASRTSGRERYSGELFF.

CDR3 bases: TGTGCCAGCAGCTTAGCAGCGGGAGTGGATACGCAGTATTTT. Translated: CASSLAAGVDTQYF. The rearrangement joins TRBV7-2 to TRBJ2-3; 8 bases map to TRBD2. V trimming: 0 bases; J trimming: 6 bases; junction bases outside the gene matches: 2. This CDR3 is built from 14 residues. Germline V lookup: CDR1 SGHTA, CDR2 FQGNSA. Full variable domain (missing parts from reference TRBV7-2 and TRBJ2-3): GAGVSQSPSNKVTEKGKDVELRCDPISGHTALYWYRQSLGQGLEFLIYFQGNSAPDKSGLPSDRFSAERTGGSVSTLTIQRTQQEDSAVYLCASSLAAGVDTQYFGPGTRLTVL.

The rearrangement joins TRBV7-5 to TRBJ1-5; the D call in the table, TRBD1, was not verified against the DNA. TRBV7-5 is marked as a pseudogene. The CDR3 has 15 amino acids. The CDR3 coding sequence is TGTGCCAGAAGCCGACGAACAGGGGGCGGCCAGCCCCAGCATTTT. Translation: CARSRRTGGGQPQHF.

The rearrangement joins TRBV2 to TRBJ1-4; tentative D call: TRBD1 (5 bases). V was trimmed by 5 bases and J by 7 bases, leaving 17 bases between them. CDR3 length: 15 amino acids. CDR1 and CDR2 (germline): SNHLY, FYNNEI. CDR3 amino acids: CASSLQGGAGEKLFF. CDR3 in DNA: TGTGCCAGCAGTCTCCAGGGAGGGGCGGGTGAAAAACTGTTTTTT.

This sequence joins TRBV14 and TRBJ2-1; D is ambiguous. This CDR3 comprises 14 residues. The V gene lost 0 bases and the J gene lost 1 base, with 4 bases spanning the gap. Per germline, CDR1 SGHDN and CDR2 FVKESK. The CDR3 DNA is TGTGCCAGCAGCCAAGATACGTCCTACAATGAGCAGTTCTTC. Protein product: CASSQDTSYNEQFF.

This clone was observed once. This rearrangement joins TRBV5-4 to TRBJ2-1; TRBD2 agrees at 14 bases. Germline V gene data show CDR1 as SGHNT and CDR2 as YYREEE (reference sequence). The CDR3 spans 15 residues. The V gene end was trimmed by 4 bases and the J gene end by 9 bases; junction bases not matched to a gene: 6. The CDR3 DNA reads TGTGCCAGCAGCCGGACTAGCGGGGGGAGGCGTGAGCAGTTCTTC. Translation: CASSRTSGGRREQFF.

The J gene is TRBJ2-5, the V gene TRBV28; 7 nucleotides line up with TRBD1. The CDR3 loop spans 13 amino acids. V trimming: 3 bases; J trimming: 3 bases; junction bases outside the gene matches: 1. CDR1 and CDR2 from the germline V gene are MDHEN and SYDVKM. CDR3 sequence: CASSFDREETQYF. In DNA, the CDR3 is TGTGCCAGCAGTTTTGACAGGGAAGAGACCCAGTACTTC.

V and J are TRBV11-3 and TRBJ2-2; 9 nucleotides align to TRBD1. With V trimmed by 3 bases and J by 0 bases, 8 bases remained unmatched. The CDR3 consists of 18 residues. Germline CDR1 SGHNT, CDR2 YENEEA. The CDR3, as DNA: TGTGCCAGCAGCTTTGTCAATTGGGACAGGGCGAACACCGGGGAGCTGTTTTTT. Its translation: CASSFVNWDRANTGELFF.

This clone appeared many times. The junction departs from germline at one end; a sequencing error may be responsible. The V and J genes are TRBV2 and TRBJ1-2; D gene ambiguous. CDR1 is SNHLY and CDR2 is FYNNEI in the germline V gene. This CDR3 has 10 residues. The CDR3, as DNA: TGTGCCAGCGGTGAATATGGCTACACCTTC. Translating it yields CASGEYGYTF.

A few counts support this clone. The V and J genes are TRBV18 and TRBJ2-3; D is uncertain. In germline, CDR1 is KGHSH, CDR2 LQKENI. CDR3 length equals 12 residues. Trimming removed 4 bases from V and 3 bases from J, with 5 bases in between. Here the CDR3 DNA reads TGTGCCAGCTCACTTTCGACAGATACGCAGTATTTT. Its protein is CASSLSTDTQYF.

The rearrangement joins TRBV15 to TRBJ2-3; 10 nucleotides align to TRBD1. CDR1 LNHNV and CDR2 YYDKDF come from the germline V gene (reference sequence). The CDR3 has 14 residues. V was pared by 3 bases and J by 6 bases, with 3 bases of the junction left unmatched. The CDR3 coding sequence is TGTGCCACCAGCAGGGACAGGGGGACGGATACGCAGTATTTT. Its translation: CATSRDRGTDTQYF.

The chain is built from TRBV7-2 and TRBJ2-1, with D tentatively TRBD2 (5 bases). Trimming cost V 1 base and J 2 bases, with 9 bases left between them. Germline CDR1 is SGHTA and CDR2 is FQGNSA. The CDR3 loop spans 15 amino acids. CDR3 bases: TGTGCCAGCAGCTTAGACAGCGGTACCTACAATGAGCAGTTCTTC. It codes for CASSLDSGTYNEQFF.

The chain joins TRBV21-1 to TRBJ1-2; the D call of TRBD1 is as the table states it, not checked on the DNA. TRBV21-1 constitutes a pseudogene. CDR3 size: 15 residues. CDR3 sequence: CASSFLDEGAQGYTF. The CDR3 DNA is TGTGCCAGCAGTTTCTTGGATGAGGGGGCGCAGGGCTACACCTTC.

The table lists this clone with a few counts. J is TRBJ1-1 and V is TRBV3-1 (or the pseudogene TRBV3-2); D ambiguous. V lost 5 bases and J 4 bases, leaving 11 bases between the germline ends. Germline CDR1 LGHDT, CDR2 YNNKEL (reference sequence). The CDR3 is made up of 13 amino acids. CDR3 sequence reads: CASSDLEGTEAFF. CDR3 bases: TGTGCCAGCAGCGACCTTGAGGGCACTGAAGCTTTCTTT.

This rearrangement joins TRBV29-1 to TRBJ2-3, with D tentatively TRBD2 (6 bases). Per germline, CDR1 SQVTM and CDR2 ANQGSEA. The CDR3 loop spans 14 amino acids. The ends were cut back, 4 bases at V and 2 bases at J, with 13 bases in the middle. The CDR3 nucleotides read TGCAGCGTTGTCCGCGGGGTTAACACAGATACGCAGTATTTT. The encoded protein is CSVVRGVNTDTQYF.